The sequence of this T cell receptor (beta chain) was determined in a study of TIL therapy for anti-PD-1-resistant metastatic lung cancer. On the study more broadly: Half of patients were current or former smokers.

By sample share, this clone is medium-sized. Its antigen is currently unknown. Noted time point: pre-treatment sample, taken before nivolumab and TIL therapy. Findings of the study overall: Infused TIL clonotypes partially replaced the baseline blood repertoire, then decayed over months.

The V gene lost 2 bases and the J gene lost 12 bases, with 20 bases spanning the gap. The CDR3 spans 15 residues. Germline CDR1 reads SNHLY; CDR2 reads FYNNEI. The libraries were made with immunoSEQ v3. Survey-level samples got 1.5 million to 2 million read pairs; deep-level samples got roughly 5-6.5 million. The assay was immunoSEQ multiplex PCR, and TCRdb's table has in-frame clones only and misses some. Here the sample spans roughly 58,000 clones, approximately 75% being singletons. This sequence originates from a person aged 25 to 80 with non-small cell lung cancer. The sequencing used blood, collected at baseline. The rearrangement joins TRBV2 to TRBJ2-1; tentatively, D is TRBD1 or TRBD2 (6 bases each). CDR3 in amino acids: CASSESGGGLSLQFF. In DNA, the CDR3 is TGTGCCAGCAGTGAATCCGGGGGCGGACTGAGTTTGCAGTTCTTC.